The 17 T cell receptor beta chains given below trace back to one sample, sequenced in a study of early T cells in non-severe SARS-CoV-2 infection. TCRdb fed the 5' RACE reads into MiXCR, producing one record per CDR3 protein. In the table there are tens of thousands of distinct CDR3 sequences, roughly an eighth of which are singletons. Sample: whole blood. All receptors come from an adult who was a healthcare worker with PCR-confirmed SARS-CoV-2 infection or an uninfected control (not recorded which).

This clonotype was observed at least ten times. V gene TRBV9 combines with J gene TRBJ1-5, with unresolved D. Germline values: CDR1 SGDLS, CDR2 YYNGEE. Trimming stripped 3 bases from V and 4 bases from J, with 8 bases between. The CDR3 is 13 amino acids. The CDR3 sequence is CASSEGGNQPQHF. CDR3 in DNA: TGTGCCAGCAGCGAGGGAGGTAATCAGCCCCAGCATTTT. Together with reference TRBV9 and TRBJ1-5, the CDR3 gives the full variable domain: DSGVTQTPKHLITATGQRVTLRCSPRSGDLSVYWYQQSLDQGLQFLIQYYNGEERAKGNILERFSAQQFPDLHSELNLSSLELGDSALYFCASSEGGNQPQHFGDGTRLSIL.

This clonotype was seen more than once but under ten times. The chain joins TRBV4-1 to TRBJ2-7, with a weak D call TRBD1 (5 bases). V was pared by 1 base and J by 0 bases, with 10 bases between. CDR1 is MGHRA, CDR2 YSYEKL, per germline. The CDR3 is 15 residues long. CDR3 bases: TGCGCCAGCAGCCAAGGACAGACCAGCTCCTACGAGCAGTACTTC. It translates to CASSQGQTSSYEQYF.

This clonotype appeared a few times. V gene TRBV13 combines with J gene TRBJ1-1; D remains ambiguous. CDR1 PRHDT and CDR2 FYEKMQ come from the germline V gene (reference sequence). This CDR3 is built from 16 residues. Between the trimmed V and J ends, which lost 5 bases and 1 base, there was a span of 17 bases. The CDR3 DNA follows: TGTGCCAGCAGCCTGTCCCAAGGTCCGCCGAACACTGAAGCTTTCTTT. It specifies CASSLSQGPPNTEAFF.

CDR3 DNA sequence: TGCGCCAGCAGCCAAGGACTTTCGACTAGCGGGCGCTACAATGAGCAGTTCTTC. This encodes CASSQGLSTSGRYNEQFF. The chain has TRBV4-3 and TRBJ2-1; 10 nucleotides line up with TRBD2. Germline trimming cut 1 base from V and 3 bases from J; bases unmatched to any gene: 9. Per the germline V gene, CDR1 is LGHNA and CDR2 is YSLEER. This CDR3 comprises 18 residues.

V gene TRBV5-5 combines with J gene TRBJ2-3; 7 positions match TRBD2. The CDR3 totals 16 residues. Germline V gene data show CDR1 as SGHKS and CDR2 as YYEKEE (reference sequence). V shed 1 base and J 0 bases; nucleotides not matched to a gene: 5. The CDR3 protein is CASSLREAGSTDTQYF. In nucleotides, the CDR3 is TGTGCCAGCAGCTTGAGGGAAGCGGGGAGCACAGATACGCAGTATTTT.

CDR3 amino acids: CASSYGPSPSQYF. Written as DNA, the CDR3 is TGTGCCAGCAGTTACGGACCAAGCCCTTCCCAGTACTTC. The chain links TRBV5-4 to TRBJ2-5; no clear D gene. The V and J ends lost 5 bases and 9 bases respectively, with 17 bases between them. Germline-derived CDR1 and CDR2 are SGHNT and YYREEE (reference sequence). The CDR3 is 13 residues long.

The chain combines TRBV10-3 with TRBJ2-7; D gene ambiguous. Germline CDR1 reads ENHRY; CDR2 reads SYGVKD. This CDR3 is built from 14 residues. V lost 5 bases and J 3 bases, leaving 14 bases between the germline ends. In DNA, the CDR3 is TGTGCCATCAGTTCCGACTCATCCATCTACGAGCAGTACTTC. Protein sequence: CAISSDSSIYEQYF.

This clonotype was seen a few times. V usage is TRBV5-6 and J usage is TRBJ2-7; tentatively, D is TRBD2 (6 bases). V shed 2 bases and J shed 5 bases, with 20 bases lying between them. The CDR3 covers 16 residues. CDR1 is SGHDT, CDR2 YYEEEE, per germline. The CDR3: CASSLWGDPLVHEQYF. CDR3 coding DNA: TGTGCCAGCAGCTTATGGGGGGACCCCTTAGTCCACGAGCAGTACTTC.

CDR3 sequence: CASSAGTGNHEQYF. The CDR3 DNA sequence: TGCGCCAGCAGCGCGGGGACAGGGAACCACGAGCAGTACTTC. V usage is TRBV4-1 and J usage is TRBJ2-7; 9 nucleotides match TRBD1. CDR1 MGHRA and CDR2 YSYEKL come from the germline V gene. This CDR3 comprises 14 residues. J was trimmed by 5 bases and V by 5 bases; bases with no gene match: 7.

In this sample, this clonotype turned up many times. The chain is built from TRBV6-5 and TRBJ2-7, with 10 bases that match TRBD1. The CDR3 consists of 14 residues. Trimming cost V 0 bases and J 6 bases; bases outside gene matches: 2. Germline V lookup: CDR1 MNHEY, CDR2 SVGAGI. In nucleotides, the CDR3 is TGTGCCAGCAGTTACTCGTGGACAGGGGGCGAGCAGTACTTC. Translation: CASSYSWTGGEQYF.

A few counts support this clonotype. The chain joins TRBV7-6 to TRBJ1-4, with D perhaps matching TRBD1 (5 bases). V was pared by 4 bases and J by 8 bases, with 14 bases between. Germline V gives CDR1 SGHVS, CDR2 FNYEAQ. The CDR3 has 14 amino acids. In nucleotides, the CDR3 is TGTGCCAGCAGCTCGCCAAGCCAGGGAGAAAAACTGTTTTTT. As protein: CASSSPSQGEKLFF.

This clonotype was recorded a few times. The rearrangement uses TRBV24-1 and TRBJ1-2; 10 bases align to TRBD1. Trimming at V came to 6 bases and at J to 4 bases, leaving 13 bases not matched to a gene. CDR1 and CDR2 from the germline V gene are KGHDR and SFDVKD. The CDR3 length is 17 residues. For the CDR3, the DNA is TGTGCCACCAGTTCTCCCTCCGGGACAGGGGATCTCTATGGCTACACCTTC. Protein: CATSSPSGTGDLYGYTF.

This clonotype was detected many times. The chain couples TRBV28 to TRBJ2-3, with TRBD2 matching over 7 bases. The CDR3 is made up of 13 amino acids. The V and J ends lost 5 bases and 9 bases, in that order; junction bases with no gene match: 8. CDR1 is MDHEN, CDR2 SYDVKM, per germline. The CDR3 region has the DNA TGTGCCAGCAGTCCGGGAGGCCAATCCACGCAGTATTTT. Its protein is CASSPGGQSTQYF. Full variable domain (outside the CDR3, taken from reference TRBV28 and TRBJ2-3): DVKVTQSSRYLVKRTGEKVFLECVQDMDHENMFWYRQDPGLGLRLIYFSYDVKMKEKGDIPEGYSVSREKKERFSLILESASTNQTSMYLCASSPGGQSTQYFGPGTRLTVL.

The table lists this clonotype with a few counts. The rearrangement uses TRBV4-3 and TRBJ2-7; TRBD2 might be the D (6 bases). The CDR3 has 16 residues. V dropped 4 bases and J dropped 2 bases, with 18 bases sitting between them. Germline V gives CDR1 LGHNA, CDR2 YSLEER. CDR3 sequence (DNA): TGCGCCAGCAGCCTCGCCTGGGCTAGCGCGACCTACGAGCAGTACTTC. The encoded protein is CASSLAWASATYEQYF.

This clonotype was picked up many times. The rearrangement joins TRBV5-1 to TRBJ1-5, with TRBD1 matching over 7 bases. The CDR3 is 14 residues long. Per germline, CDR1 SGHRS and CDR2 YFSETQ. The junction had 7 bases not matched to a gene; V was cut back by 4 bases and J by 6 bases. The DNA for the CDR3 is TGCGCCAGCAGCCTACAGGGGATGGGTCAGCCCCAGCATTTT. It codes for CASSLQGMGQPQHF.

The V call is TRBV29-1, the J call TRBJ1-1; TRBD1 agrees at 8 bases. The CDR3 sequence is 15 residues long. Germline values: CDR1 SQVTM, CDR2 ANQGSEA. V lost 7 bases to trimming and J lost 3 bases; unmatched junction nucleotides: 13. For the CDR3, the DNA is TGCAGCGCGACAGGGGAGCGTAATATGGACACTGAAGCTTTCTTT. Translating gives CSATGERNMDTEAFF.

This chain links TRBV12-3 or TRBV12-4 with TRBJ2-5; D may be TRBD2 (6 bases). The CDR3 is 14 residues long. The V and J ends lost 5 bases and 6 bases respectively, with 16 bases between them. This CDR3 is CASSTPGVQQTQYF. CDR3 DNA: TGTGCCAGCAGTACCCCGGGGGTTCAACAGACCCAGTACTTC.